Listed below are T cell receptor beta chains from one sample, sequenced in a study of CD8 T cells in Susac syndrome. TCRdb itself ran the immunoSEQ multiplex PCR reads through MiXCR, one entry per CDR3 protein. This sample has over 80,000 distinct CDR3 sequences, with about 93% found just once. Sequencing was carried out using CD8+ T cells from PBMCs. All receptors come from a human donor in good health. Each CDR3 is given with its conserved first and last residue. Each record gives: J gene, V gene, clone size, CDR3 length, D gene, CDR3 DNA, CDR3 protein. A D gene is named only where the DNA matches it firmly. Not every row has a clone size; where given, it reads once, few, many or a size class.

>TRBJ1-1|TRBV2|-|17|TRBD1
TGTGCCAGCAGCTTCGTCCCGGGACAGGGGACTAACACTGAAGCTTTCTTT
CASSFVPGQGTNTEAFF
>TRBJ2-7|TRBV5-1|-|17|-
TGCGCCAGCAGCTTGTCCCAAGCTGGTGGCCTCGGCTACGAGCAGTACTTC
CASSLSQAGGLGYEQYF
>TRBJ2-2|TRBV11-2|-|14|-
TGTGCCAGCAGCTTAGGGACAGACACCGGGGAGCTGTTTTTT
CASSLGTDTGELFF
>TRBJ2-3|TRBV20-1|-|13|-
TGCAGTGCTAGAAGGGACGTGGGCGGCCTTCGGTATTTT
CSARRDVGGLRYF
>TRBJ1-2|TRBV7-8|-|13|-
TGTGCCAGCAGCTATCGACAGATCGGGGGCTACACCTTC
CASSYRQIGGYTF
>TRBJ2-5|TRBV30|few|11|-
TGTGCCTGGAGTGGGGCAGAGACCCAGTACTTC
CAWSGAETQYF
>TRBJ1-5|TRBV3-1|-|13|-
TGTGCCAGCAGTCTGCAGGGTGGTCAGCCCCAGCATTTT
CASSLQGGQPQHF
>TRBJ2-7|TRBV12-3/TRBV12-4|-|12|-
TGTGCCAGCAGTTTCCCCGGGTACGAGCAGTACTTC
CASSFPGYEQYF
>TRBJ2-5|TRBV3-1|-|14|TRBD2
TGTGCCAGCAGCCAAGCTAGCGGGGAGGAGACCCAGTACTTC
CASSQASGEETQYF
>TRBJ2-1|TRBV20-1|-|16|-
TGCAGTGCTAGAGAACGCCTCCGGACTGGGGGGAATGAGCAGTTCTTC
CSARERLRTGGNEQFF
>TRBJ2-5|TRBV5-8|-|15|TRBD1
TGTGCCAGCAGCTTTGGACAGGGCCCCCAAGAGACCCAGTACTTC
CASSFGQGPQETQYF
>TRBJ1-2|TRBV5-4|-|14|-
TGTGCCAGCAGCCCCCACAGCTCTCGGTATGGCTACACCTTC
CASSPHSSRYGYTF
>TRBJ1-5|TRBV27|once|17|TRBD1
TGTGCCAGCAGTTTATTTGCTACAGGGGAAGGTTATCAGCCCCAGCATTTT
CASSLFATGEGYQPQHF
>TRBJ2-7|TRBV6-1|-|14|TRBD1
TGTGCCAGCAGTGGGACAGGATTTTCCTACGAGCAGTACTTC
CASSGTGFSYEQYF
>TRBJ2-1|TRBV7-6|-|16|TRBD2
TGTGCCAGCAGCTTAGCGACTAGCGGGAAATACAATGAGCAGTTCTTC
CASSLATSGKYNEQFF
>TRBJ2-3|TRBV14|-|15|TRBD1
TGTGCCAGCAGCCCGACAGGGTGGAACACAGATACGCAGTATTTT
CASSPTGWNTDTQYF
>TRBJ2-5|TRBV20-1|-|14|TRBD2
TGCAGTGCTAGACTCACATGGGACTATGGGACCCAGTACTTC
CSARLTWDYGTQYF
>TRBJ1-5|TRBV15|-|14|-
TGTGCCACCAGCAGAGGAGAGGGGTATCAGCCCCAGCATTTT
CATSRGEGYQPQHF
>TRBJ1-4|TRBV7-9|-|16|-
TGTGCCAGCAGCACCTATCTCAGGGGAACTAATGAAAAACTGTTTTTT
CASSTYLRGTNEKLFF
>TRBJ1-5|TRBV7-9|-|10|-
TGTGCCATCGCTCCTCAGCCCCAGCATTTT
CAIAPQPQHF
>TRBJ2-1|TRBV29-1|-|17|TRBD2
TGCAGCGTCCCTGGCGGGAGGGGACTTTATTCCTACAATGAGCAGTTCTTC
CSVPGGRGLYSYNEQFF
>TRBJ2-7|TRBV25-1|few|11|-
TGTGCCAGCAGTTGGGGGTACGAGCAGTACTTC
CASSWGYEQYF
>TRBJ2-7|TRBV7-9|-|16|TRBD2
TGTGCCAGCAGCTTAAGTCGGGAGGGTCTTACCTACGAGCAGTACTTC
CASSLSREGLTYEQYF
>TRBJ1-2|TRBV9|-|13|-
TGTGCCAGCAGCGCTACAGGGAGCTATGGCTACACCTTC
CASSATGSYGYTF